These 32 T cell receptor beta chains originate from one sample sequenced in a study of neurological immune-mediated disorders. TCRdb analysed the 5' RACE reads with MiXCR anew, one entry per CDR3 protein. Counted here are fewer than 35,000 distinct CDR3 sequences, roughly 4.4% occurring once; the ten biggest clones make up 23%. The specimen was PBMCs. These receptor sequences come from a man aged 18 to 29 in good health.

This clonotype was counted many times. This chain uses TRBV12-3 or TRBV12-4 with TRBJ1-2; D gene uncertain. The CDR3 has 15 residues. V gave up 3 bases and J gave up 4 bases, with 15 bases separating them. Here the CDR3 reads CASSFDPRASYGYTF. In DNA, the CDR3 is TGTGCCAGCAGTTTTGACCCTCGCGCGAGCTATGGCTACACCTTC.

This clonotype counts as medium-sized. The chain joins TRBV5-5 to TRBJ2-7; TRBD1 matches 8 bases. The CDR3 is made up of 15 amino acids. V shed 4 bases, J shed 4 bases, and the junction held 10 bases outside the gene matches. Germline V lookup: CDR1 SGHKS, CDR2 YYEKEE (reference sequence). CDR3 loop: CASSEVGTGEYEQYF. In nucleotides, the CDR3 is TGTGCCAGCAGCGAGGTAGGGACAGGTGAATACGAGCAGTACTTC.

Ten or more counts support this clonotype. The CDR3 sequence: CASSSTTSGYGYTF. As DNA, the CDR3 is TGTGCCAGCAGTTCCACTACTAGTGGATATGGCTACACCTTC. The rearrangement links TRBV5-6 to TRBJ1-2; D is uncertain. The V gene's germline CDR1 is SGHDT and CDR2 YYEEEE. V was shortened by 5 bases and J by 5 bases, with 16 bases between the two germline ends. The CDR3 runs to 14 residues.

This clonotype was recorded many times. The V call is TRBV7-9, the J call TRBJ1-6; 8 bases fit TRBD1. V lost 8 bases and J lost 14; bases outside the gene matches: 11. The germline gives CDR1 SEHNR, CDR2 FQNEAQ (reference sequence). This CDR3 contains 13 residues. This CDR3 is CASYQTGEVTLHF. The CDR3 DNA is TGTGCCAGCTACCAGACAGGGGAAGTCACCCTCCACTTT.

This clonotype was picked up many times. The rearrangement uses TRBV7-9 and TRBJ2-1, with a weak D call TRBD2 (7 bases). Germline V gene lookup returns CDR1 SEHNR and CDR2 FQNEAQ (reference sequence). The ends were cut back, 5 bases at V and 1 base at J, with 21 bases in the middle. The CDR3 loop spans 18 amino acids. CDR3 residues: CASSTNPGEGGSYNEQFF. CDR3 DNA sequence: TGTGCCAGCAGCACTAACCCGGGGGAGGGGGGGTCCTACAATGAGCAGTTCTTC.

This clonotype was detected many times. The chain uses TRBV19 and TRBJ1-1; D is undetermined. The germline CDR1 and CDR2 sequences are LNHDA and SQIVND (reference sequence). Trimming shortened V by 7 bases and J by 0 bases, and 12 bases separated the two germline ends. This CDR3 contains 14 residues. CDR3 sequence reads: CASIEGRVNTEAFF. The CDR3 DNA is TGTGCCAGTATAGAAGGACGGGTGAACACTGAAGCTTTCTTT. Full variable domain (missing parts from reference TRBV19 and TRBJ1-1): DGGITQSPKYLFRKEGQNVTLSCEQNLNHDAMYWYRQDPGQGLRLIYYSQIVNDFQKGDIAEGYSVSREKKESFPLTVTSAQKNPTAFYLCASIEGRVNTEAFFGQGTRLTVV.

This clonotype has ten or more counts. The chain uses TRBV6-2 or TRBV6-3 and TRBJ2-1; D call uncertain. Trimming took 6 bases from V and 5 from J, leaving 14 bases between them. There are 14 residues in the CDR3. The V gene's germline CDR1 is MNHEY and CDR2 SVGEGT. The CDR3 coding sequence is TGTGCCAGCAGAACTCAGATTGGCCACAATGAGCAGTTCTTC. Encoded protein: CASRTQIGHNEQFF.

This clonotype was seen at least ten times. J is TRBJ2-7 and V is TRBV27; D remains ambiguous. The CDR3 covers 14 residues. The V gene lost 6 bases and the J gene lost 1 base, with 13 bases spanning the gap. The germline CDR1 and CDR2 sequences are MNHEY and SMNVEV (reference sequence). DNA for the CDR3: TGTGCCAGCAGCTCCGGCGAGCTTTCCTACGAGCAGTACTTC. Translated, it gives CASSSGELSYEQYF.

This clonotype was detected many times. The chain employs TRBV9 and TRBJ2-7; a weak D match, TRBD1 (6 bases). CDR1 and CDR2 (germline): SGDLS, YYNGEE. V was clipped by 0 bases and J by 1 base, with 11 bases between them. The CDR3 sequence is 15 residues long. The CDR3 reads CASSVAPTGSYEQYF. In nucleotides, the CDR3 is TGTGCCAGCAGCGTAGCACCCACAGGGTCCTACGAGCAGTACTTC.

Ten or more counts support this clonotype. This rearrangement joins TRBV20-1 to TRBJ1-2; TRBD1 matches 8 bases. V was clipped by 4 bases and J by 8 bases; unmatched bases: 12. Germline V gene lookup returns CDR1 DFQATT and CDR2 SNEGSKA (reference sequence). This CDR3 region has 14 residues. The CDR3 region is CSATQGADLSGYTF. Here the CDR3 DNA reads TGCAGTGCTACCCAGGGGGCTGACCTATCCGGCTACACCTTC.

This clonotype has at least ten counts. This chain links TRBV18 with TRBJ2-5; perhaps TRBD2 as D (6 bases). The ends were cut back, 3 bases at V and 5 bases at J, with 13 bases in the middle. This CDR3 has 14 residues. CDR1 and CDR2 (germline): KGHSH, LQKENI. The CDR3 region is CASSPPAGSETQYF. The DNA for the CDR3 is TGTGCCAGCTCACCGCCGGCGGGGTCCGAGACCCAGTACTTC.

This clonotype was detected ten times or more. The rearrangement uses TRBV7-2 and TRBJ2-7; D possibly corresponds to TRBD2 (5 bases). The CDR3 consists of 14 residues. With 1 base removed from V and 5 bases from J, the gap between germline ends came to 12 bases. Germline V gene lookup returns CDR1 SGHTA and CDR2 FQGNSA. The CDR3 DNA reads as TGTGCCAGCAGCTTAGTTCGGGGTTTGAACGAGCAGTACTTC. This encodes CASSLVRGLNEQYF.

This clonotype was recorded many times. The CDR3 DNA reads as TGTGCCAGCAGCCCTGGGCGCTACGAGACCCAGTACTTC. Translated: CASSPGRYETQYF. This rearrangement joins TRBV7-8 to TRBJ2-5, with D unclear. Germline assignment: CDR1 SGHVS and CDR2 FQNEAQ. Trimming removed 5 bases at V and 5 bases at J, with 12 bases between. CDR3 length: 13 residues. The whole variable domain, filled in from reference TRBV7-8 and TRBJ2-5, reads GAGVSQSPRYKVAKRGQDVALRCDPISGHVSLFWYQQALGQGPEFLTYFQNEAQLDKSGLPSDRFFAERPEGSVSTLKIQRTQQEDSAVYLCASSPGRYETQYFGPGTRLLVL.

This clonotype was recorded a few times. This chain joins TRBV11-3 and TRBJ1-4; TRBD1 matches at 7 bases. Germline V gene data show CDR1 as SGHNT and CDR2 as YENEEA. The CDR3 is 15 residues long. J was trimmed by 8 bases and V by 4 bases; bases with no gene match: 10. DNA for the CDR3: TGTGCCAGCAGCTATCAGACAGGGAAAATAGAAAAACTGTTTTTT. It codes for CASSYQTGKIEKLFF.

In its sample, this clonotype was seen many times. The V call is TRBV29-1, the J call TRBJ2-7, with 7 bases aligning to TRBD2. The germline gives CDR1 SQVTM, CDR2 ANQGSEA. With 7 bases clipped from V and 2 bases from J, the junction kept 2 bases outside the gene matches. This CDR3 has 11 residues. For the CDR3, the DNA is TGCAGCGGAGCGGGGCCCTACGAGCAGTACTTC. Translating it yields CSGAGPYEQYF.

This clonotype was found many times. The rearrangement joins TRBV7-2 to TRBJ1-5, with 7 bases lining up with TRBD1. Per germline, CDR1 SGHTA and CDR2 FQGNSA. J was trimmed by 5 bases and V by 5 bases; bases with no gene match: 3. The CDR3 spans 13 residues. In DNA form, the CDR3 reads TGTGCCAGCAGCAGGGACAGAGATCAGCCCCAGCATTTT. Protein product: CASSRDRDQPQHF.

The V gene is TRBV20-1, the J gene TRBJ1-1; no firm D call. V was cut by 7 bases and J by 4 bases, with 10 bases left in between. Germline V gene data show CDR1 as DFQATT and CDR2 as SNEGSKA (reference sequence). CDR3 size: 11 residues. The CDR3 reads CSVVVITEAFF. The CDR3 bases are TGCAGTGTTGTGGTGATCACTGAAGCTTTCTTT.

There are many counts of this clonotype. The chain links TRBV5-6 to TRBJ2-1; D is perhaps TRBD2 (6 bases). The ends were cut back, 4 bases at V and 3 bases at J, with 8 bases in the middle. This CDR3 contains 13 residues. Germline V gene sequence: CDR1 SGHDT, CDR2 YYEEEE. Here the CDR3 DNA reads TGTGCCAGCAGCATGGACTACTACAATGAGCAGTTCTTC. Its protein is CASSMDYYNEQFF.

The sample holds many counts of this clonotype. The CDR3 protein is CASSDKPRDREETQYF. The CDR3 coding sequence is TGCGCCAGCAGCGACAAACCGAGGGACAGGGAAGAGACCCAGTACTTC. This chain joins TRBV5-1 and TRBJ2-5; TRBD1 agrees at 9 bases. The CDR3 runs 16 residues. The germline CDR1 and CDR2 sequences are SGHRS and YFSETQ. V trimming: 4 bases; J trimming: 3 bases; junction bases outside the gene matches: 10.

This clonotype has at least ten counts. The chain recombines TRBV3-1 with TRBJ1-6; D remains ambiguous. The CDR3 consists of 16 residues. Germline CDR1 reads LGHDT; CDR2 reads YNNKEL (reference sequence). V was shortened by 1 base and J by 7 bases, with 14 bases between the two germline ends. CDR3: CASSQGGRSGNSPLHF. In nucleotides, the CDR3 is TGTGCCAGCAGCCAAGGCGGTCGTTCTGGGAATTCACCCCTCCACTTT.

This clonotype was detected many times. The V and J genes are TRBV5-1 and TRBJ2-1; 12 bases are a match to TRBD1. The V and J ends lost 3 bases and 10 bases, in that order; junction bases with no gene match: 11. The CDR3 covers 16 residues. Germline loops: CDR1 SGHRS, CDR2 YFSETQ. The CDR3 reads CASSWGPGQGAGEQFF. CDR3 coding DNA: TGCGCCAGCAGCTGGGGACCGGGACAGGGGGCCGGCGAGCAGTTCTTC.

This clonotype has at least ten counts. The rearrangement uses TRBV7-2 and TRBJ1-4, with a weak D call TRBD1 (6 bases). This CDR3 comprises 16 residues. Trimming took off 1 base at V and 7 bases at J, with 16 bases between the two ends. In germline, CDR1 is SGHTA, CDR2 FQGNSA. CDR3: CASSLDRVGFGEKLFF. The CDR3, as DNA: TGTGCCAGCAGCTTAGACAGGGTGGGTTTTGGTGAAAAACTGTTTTTT.

There are many counts of this clonotype. The genes are TRBV27 and TRBJ2-1; 10 bases align to TRBD2. The CDR3 covers 16 residues. From germline, CDR1 is MNHEY and CDR2 SMNVEV (reference sequence). V was clipped by 5 bases and J by 4 bases; unmatched bases: 8. CDR3: CASSPLTSGVYNEQFF. The CDR3 DNA reads as TGTGCCAGCAGTCCCCTTACTAGCGGGGTGTACAATGAGCAGTTCTTC.

This clonotype was seen repeatedly, ten times or more. J is TRBJ2-3 and V is TRBV11-1; 9 bases agree with TRBD2. V trimming: 6 bases; J trimming: 5 bases; junction bases outside the gene matches: 6. The CDR3 extends over 14 amino acids. Germline V lookup: CDR1 SGHAT, CDR2 FQDESV (reference sequence). In nucleotides, the CDR3 is TGTGCCAGCAGGCGCGGGGGGGCGGAAGATACGCAGTATTTT. It translates to CASRRGGAEDTQYF.

Ten or more counts support this clonotype. This chain connects TRBV5-1 to TRBJ1-1; D remains ambiguous. Germline CDR1 SGHRS, CDR2 YFSETQ. The CDR3 has 14 amino acids. Trimming shortened V by 0 bases and J by 3 bases, and 9 bases separated the two germline ends. CDR3 nucleotides: TGCGCCAGCAGCTTGGCCGTTGTGGACACTGAAGCTTTCTTT. Translated: CASSLAVVDTEAFF. The full variable domain, rest sourced from reference TRBV5-1 and TRBJ1-1, is KAGVTQTPRYLIKTRGQQVTLSCSPISGHRSVSWYQQTPGQGLQFLFEYFSETQRNKGNFPGRFSGRQFSNSRSEMNVSTLELGDSALYLCASSLAVVDTEAFFGQGTRLTVV.

Many counts were recorded for this clonotype. This chain joins TRBV6-2 or TRBV6-3 and TRBJ2-1, with D unclear. V was clipped by 6 bases and J by 3 bases, with 12 bases between them. There are 14 residues in the CDR3. The germline V gene encodes CDR1 MNHEY and CDR2 SVGEGT. CDR3 in amino acids: CASSREAFYNEQFF. Written as DNA, the CDR3 is TGTGCCAGCAGCCGAGAGGCATTCTACAATGAGCAGTTCTTC.

This clonotype was counted at least ten times. This sequence joins TRBV7-2 and TRBJ1-1; no firm D call. The germline CDR1 and CDR2 sequences are SGHTA and FQGNSA. V lost 4 bases, J lost 4 bases, and 10 bases lay in between. CDR3 length equals 13 residues. CDR3 in DNA: TGTGCCAGCAGCTCCGAATGGGGCACTGAAGCTTTCTTT. Translating it yields CASSSEWGTEAFF.

This clonotype was counted ten times or more. The V call is TRBV5-1, the J call TRBJ2-1, with 9 bases lining up with TRBD2. CDR1 SGHRS and CDR2 YFSETQ come from the germline V gene. CDR3 length: 15 amino acids. V dropped 0 bases and J dropped 8; count of bases not matched to a gene: 6. The CDR3 nucleotides are TGCGCCAGCAGCTTGGCTGGCGGGGGGGTACATGAGCAGTTCTTC. Its translation is CASSLAGGGVHEQFF.

This clonotype was seen ten or more times. The chain joins TRBV6-6 to TRBJ1-1, with TRBD1 as a possible D gene (5 bases). This CDR3 is built from 15 residues. Per germline, CDR1 MNHNY and CDR2 SVGAGI (reference sequence). V shed 6 bases and J shed 4 bases, with 18 bases lying between them. Here the CDR3 reads CASSPGVGRGTEAFF. CDR3 DNA: TGTGCCAGCAGCCCCGGGGTGGGGCGGGGCACTGAAGCTTTCTTT.

This chain links TRBV20-1 with TRBJ2-1; D possibly corresponds to TRBD1 (7 bases). The CDR3 has 14 residues. Germline loops: CDR1 DFQATT, CDR2 SNEGSKA (reference sequence). CDR3 loop: CSDPSQGGDNEQFF. The CDR3 nucleotides read TGCAGCGACCCATCTCAGGGGGGAGACAATGAGCAGTTCTTC.

This clonotype has at least ten counts. V usage is TRBV9 and J usage is TRBJ2-6; no clear D gene. Germline V gives CDR1 SGDLS, CDR2 YYNGEE. V was cut by 2 bases and J by 0 bases, with 18 bases left in between. CDR3 size: 19 residues. CDR3 amino acids: CASSVGWVYRNSGANVLTF. The CDR3 bases are TGTGCCAGCAGCGTGGGGTGGGTTTATAGGAACTCTGGGGCCAACGTCCTGACTTTC.

This clonotype was seen ten or more times. The chain recombines TRBV5-6 with TRBJ1-1; maybe TRBD1 (6 bases). CDR1 SGHDT and CDR2 YYEEEE come from the germline V gene. V lost 6 bases, J lost 7 bases, and 16 bases lay in between. This CDR3 contains 13 residues. In DNA form, the CDR3 reads TGTGCCAGCATCCAACAGGGTTCGGGTGAAGCTTTCTTT. Translating gives CASIQQGSGEAFF. Drawing the rest from reference TRBV5-6 and TRBJ1-1, the complete variable domain is DAGVTQSPTHLIKTRGQQVTLRCSPKSGHDTVSWYQQALGQGPQFIFQYYEEEERQRGNFPDRFSGHQFPNYSSELNVNALLLGDSALYLCASIQQGSGEAFFGQGTRLTVV.